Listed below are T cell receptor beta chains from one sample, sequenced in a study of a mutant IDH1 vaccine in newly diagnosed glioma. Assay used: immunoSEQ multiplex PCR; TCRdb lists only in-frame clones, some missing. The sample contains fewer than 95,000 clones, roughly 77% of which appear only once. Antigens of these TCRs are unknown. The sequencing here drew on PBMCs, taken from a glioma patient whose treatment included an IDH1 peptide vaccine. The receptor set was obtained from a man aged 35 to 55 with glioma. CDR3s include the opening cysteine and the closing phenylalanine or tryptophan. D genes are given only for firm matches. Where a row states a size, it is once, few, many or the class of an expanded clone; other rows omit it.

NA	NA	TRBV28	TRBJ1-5	CASRSLGRGENQPQHF	TGTGCCAGCAGGAGCCTCGGCAGGGGAGAGAATCAGCCCCAGCATTTT
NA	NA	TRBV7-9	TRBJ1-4	CASSPQFAATNEKLFF	TGTGCCAGCAGCCCCCAGTTTGCTGCAACTAATGAAAAACTGTTTTTT
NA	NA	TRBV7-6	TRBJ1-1	CASSSVEFAEAFF	TGTGCCAGCAGTTCGGTAGAATTCGCTGAAGCTTTCTTT
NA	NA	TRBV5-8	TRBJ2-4	CASSPRPPAKNIQYF	TGTGCCAGCAGCCCCCGACCTCCGGCCAAAAACATTCAGTACTTC
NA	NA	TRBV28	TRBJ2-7	CASSFADSGYYEQYF	TGTGCCAGCAGTTTCGCTGACTCCGGGTACTACGAGCAGTACTTC
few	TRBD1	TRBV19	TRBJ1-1	CASSKQGASTEAFF	TGTGCCAGTAGTAAACAGGGGGCGAGCACTGAAGCTTTCTTT
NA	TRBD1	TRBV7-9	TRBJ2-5	CASSPLPTGGVETQYF	TGTGCCAGCAGCCCGTTGCCCACAGGGGGCGTAGAGACCCAGTACTTC
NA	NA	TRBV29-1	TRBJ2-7	CSVEGTLRGGNYEQYF	TGCAGCGTTGAAGGGACGCTTAGAGGGGGAAACTACGAGCAGTACTTC
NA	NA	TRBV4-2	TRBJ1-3	CASSQELDLWGNTIYF	TGTGCCAGCAGCCAAGAGCTGGACCTGTGGGGAAACACCATATATTTT
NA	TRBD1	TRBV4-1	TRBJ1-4	CASSQDRGQGKLFF	TGCGCCAGCAGCCAAGACCGGGGACAGGGGAAACTGTTTTTT
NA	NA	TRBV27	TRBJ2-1	CASSSGKYNEQFF	TGTGCCAGCAGTTCAGGGAAATACAATGAGCAGTTCTTC
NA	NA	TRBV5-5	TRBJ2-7	CASSRVRGDSHEQYF	TGTGCCAGCAGCCGGGTAAGGGGCGACTCCCACGAGCAGTACTTC
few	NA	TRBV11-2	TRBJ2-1	CASSLAERSSYNEQFF	TGTGCCAGCAGCTTAGCAGAGAGATCCTCCTACAATGAGCAGTTCTTC
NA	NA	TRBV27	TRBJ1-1	CASSFGGVRATLNTEAFF	TGTGCCAGCAGTTTTGGTGGCGTTAGGGCCACCCTGAACACTGAAGCCTTCTTT
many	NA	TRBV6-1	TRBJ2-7	CASSELGDVYEQYF	TGTGCCAGCAGTGAATTGGGGGACGTATACGAGCAGTACTTC
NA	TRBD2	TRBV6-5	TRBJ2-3	CASSYSSSGAKGTQYF	TGTGCCAGCAGTTACTCAAGTAGCGGGGCGAAAGGCACGCAGTATTTT
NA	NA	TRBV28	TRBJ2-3	CASMSSGRTDTQYF	TGTGCCAGCATGAGTAGCGGACGCACAGATACGCAGTATTTT
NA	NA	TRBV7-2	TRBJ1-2	CASSFRMVEGYTF	TGTGCCAGCAGCTTTCGAATGGTGGAGGGCTACACCTTC
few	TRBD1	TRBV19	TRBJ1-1	CASSYSRGSTEAFF	TGTGCCAGTAGTTACAGCAGGGGGAGCACTGAAGCTTTCTTT
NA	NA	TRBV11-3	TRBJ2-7	CASSLATAGEQYF	TGTGCCAGCAGCTTAGCGACGGCGGGGGAGCAGTACTTC
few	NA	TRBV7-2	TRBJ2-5	CASNLLDQETQYF	TGTGCCAGCAACTTACTAGACCAAGAGACCCAGTACTTC
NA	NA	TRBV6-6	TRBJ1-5	CASGQLNQPQHF	TGTGCCAGCGGTCAGCTCAATCAGCCCCAGCATTTT
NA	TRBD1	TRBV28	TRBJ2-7	CASSSLDRGRSYEQYF	TGTGCCAGCAGTTCCCTGGACAGGGGAAGGTCCTACGAGCAGTACTTC
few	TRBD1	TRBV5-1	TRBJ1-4	CASSPRDRVVEKLFF	TGCGCCAGCAGCCCCAGGGACAGGGTGGTGGAAAAACTGTTTTTT
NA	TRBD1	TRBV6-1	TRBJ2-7	CASSADRVGWTYEQYF	TGTGCCAGCAGTGCGGACAGGGTTGGATGGACCTACGAGCAGTACTTC
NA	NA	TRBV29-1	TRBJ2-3	CSARDISTDTQYF	TGCAGCGCCCGGGACATAAGCACAGATACGCAGTATTTT
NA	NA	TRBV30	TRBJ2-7	CAWSRGYEQYF	TGTGCCTGGAGCAGGGGCTACGAGCAGTACTTC
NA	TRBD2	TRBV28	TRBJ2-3	CASSPSGLAGPTDTQYF	TGTGCCAGCAGTCCGTCGGGACTAGCGGGCCCCACAGATACGCAGTATTTT
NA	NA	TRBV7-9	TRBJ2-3	CASSLAGSTDTQYF	TGTGCCAGCAGCTTAGCGGGCTCCACAGATACGCAGTATTTT
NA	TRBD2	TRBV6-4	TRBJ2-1	CASSDSDSGSNEQFF	TGTGCCAGCAGTGACTCGGATAGCGGGAGCAATGAGCAGTTCTTC
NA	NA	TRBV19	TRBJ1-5	CASSIEGARGNQPQHF	TGTGCCAGTAGTATAGAAGGAGCTAGGGGCAATCAGCCCCAGCATTTT
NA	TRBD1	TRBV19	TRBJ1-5	CASTLTGGLSNQPQHF	TGTGCCAGTACCCTGACAGGGGGCTTAAGCAATCAGCCCCAGCATTTT
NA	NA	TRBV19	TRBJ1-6	CASAVAREGSPLHF	TGCGCCAGTGCGGTGGCCAGGGAGGGGTCACCCCTCCACTTT
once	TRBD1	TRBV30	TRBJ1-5	CAWSALTGISNQPQHF	TGTGCCTGGAGTGCCCTGACAGGGATTAGCAATCAGCCCCAGCATTTT
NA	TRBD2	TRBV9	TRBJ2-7	CASSVGSGNYEQYF	TGTGCCAGCAGCGTAGGGAGCGGGAATTACGAGCAGTACTTC
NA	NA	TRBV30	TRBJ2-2	CAWIRTDATGELFF	TGTGCCTGGATCAGGACAGACGCAACCGGGGAGCTGTTTTTT
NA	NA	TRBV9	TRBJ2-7	CASSVGGAGYEQYF	TGTGCCAGCAGCGTCGGGGGAGCGGGCTACGAGCAGTACTTC
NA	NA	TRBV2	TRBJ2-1	CASRPPGSYNEQFF	TGTGCCAGCAGGCCCCCCGGGAGCTACAATGAGCAGTTCTTC
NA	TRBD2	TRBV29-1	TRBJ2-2	CSVRGRVGELFF	TGCAGCGTTCGCGGGAGGGTCGGGGAGCTGTTTTTT
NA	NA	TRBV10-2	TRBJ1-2	CASTPAGIVYYGYTF	TGCGCCAGCACCCCCGCGGGGATCGTCTACTATGGCTACACCTTC
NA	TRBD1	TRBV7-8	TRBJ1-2	CASSLARDRANYGYTF	TGTGCCAGCAGCTTAGCGAGGGACAGGGCTAACTATGGCTACACCTTC
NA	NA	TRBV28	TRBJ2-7	CASSFWRGHLLEQYF	TGTGCCAGCAGTTTTTGGAGGGGCCACCTCTTGGAGCAGTACTTC
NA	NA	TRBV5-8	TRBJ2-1	CASSLKGGAGNEQFF	TGTGCCAGCAGCCTGAAGGGGGGGGCCGGGAATGAGCAGTTCTTC
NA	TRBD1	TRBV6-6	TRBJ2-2	CASSHLTGGELFF	TGTGCCAGCAGTCACTTGACAGGGGGGGAGCTGTTTTTT
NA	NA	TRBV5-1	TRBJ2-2	CASSSWGATRDTGELFF	TGCGCCAGCAGCTCCTGGGGGGCGACGAGGGACACCGGGGAGCTGTTTTTT